The 19 T cell receptor beta chains presented below share a single source sample, sequenced in a study of T-cell reconstitution after alpha-beta-depleted transplantation in children. Unique molecular identifiers were used in preparing the TCRbeta library. TCRdb re-analysed the PCR reads in MiXCR, keeping a single row per CDR3 protein. The sample yields about 470,000 distinct CDR3 sequences, approximately 41% seen once. The starting material was PBMCs, obtained before TCRalphabeta/CD19-depleted stem cell transplant. Receptor source: a girl aged 2 to 10 with aplastic anemia, due to receive a stem cell transplant.

The genes are TRBV3-1 and TRBJ2-1; unclear D gene. In germline, CDR1 is LGHDT, CDR2 YNNKEL (reference sequence). Trimming removed 4 bases at V and 12 bases at J, with 10 bases between. The CDR3 spans 11 residues. This CDR3 reads CASSLGGGQFF. The CDR3 bases are TGTGCCAGCAGCCTCGGTGGCGGGCAGTTCTTC.

This rearrangement joins TRBV28 to TRBJ1-2; the D is unclear. Germline V CDR1 and CDR2: MDHEN, SYDVKM. V was shortened by 4 bases and J by 4 bases, with 13 bases between the two germline ends. The CDR3 length is 14 residues. The DNA of the CDR3 is TGTGCCAGCAGTTCCCGGACGGAACCCTATGGCTACACCTTC. It is translated as CASSSRTEPYGYTF.

J is TRBJ2-2 and V is TRBV5-1, with 7 positions matching TRBD1. CDR1 is SGHRS and CDR2 is YFSETQ in the germline V gene. This CDR3 has 14 amino acids. Trimming cost V 5 bases and J 6 bases; bases outside gene matches: 7. As DNA, the CDR3 is TGCGCCAGCAGGGCGATTACAGGGGCCGGGGAGCTGTTTTTT. It is translated as CASRAITGAGELFF.

The table lists this clonotype with many counts. V gene TRBV7-9 combines with J gene TRBJ2-7, with D possibly TRBD2 on 6 matching bases. CDR3 length equals 12 residues. V lost 5 bases and J 4 bases, leaving 9 bases between the germline ends. CDR1 and CDR2 from the germline V gene are SEHNR and FQNEAQ (reference sequence). CDR3 region: CASSAGSYEQYF. For the CDR3, the DNA is TGTGCCAGCAGCGCGGGGTCTTACGAGCAGTACTTC. Using reference TRBV7-9 and TRBJ2-7 for the parts outside the CDR3, the full variable domain is DTGVSQNPRHKITKRGQNVTFRCDPISEHNRLYWYRQTLGQGPEFLTYFQNEAQLEKSRLLSDRFSAERPKGSFSTLEIQRTEQGDSAMYLCASSAGSYEQYFGPGTRLTVT.

V usage is TRBV20-1 and J usage is TRBJ2-3; no clear D. This CDR3 region has 17 residues. Trimming cost V 5 bases and J 1 base, with 22 bases left between them. Germline CDR1 reads DFQATT; CDR2 reads SNEGSKA (reference sequence). The CDR3 DNA is TGCAGTGCTCTGCCCCTTCTGTGGGATGGGGGCACAGATACGCAGTATTTT. It specifies CSALPLLWDGGTDTQYF.

J is TRBJ2-2 and V is TRBV27; no clear D. The length of the CDR3 is 11 residues. V was clipped by 7 bases and J by 7 bases, with 7 bases between them. Germline values: CDR1 MNHEY, CDR2 SMNVEV (reference sequence). CDR3: CASKSDGELFF. Written as DNA, the CDR3 is TGTGCCAGCAAGTCGGACGGGGAGCTGTTTTTT.

At least ten counts were recorded for this clonotype. The rearrangement uses TRBV7-8 and TRBJ2-7; maybe TRBD2 (6 bases). The length of the CDR3 is 12 residues. Germline values: CDR1 SGHVS, CDR2 FQNEAQ. The V gene lost 1 base and the J gene lost 7 bases, with 8 bases spanning the gap. The CDR3 here is CASSLGGEEQYF. The CDR3 DNA is TGTGCCAGCAGCTTAGGGGGGGAAGAGCAGTACTTC.

The chain employs TRBV29-1 and TRBJ2-1; D is unresolved. Germline lookup yields CDR1 SQVTM and CDR2 ANQGSEA. This CDR3 has 13 amino acids. Trimming cost V 5 bases and J 7 bases, with 15 bases left between them. In DNA form, the CDR3 reads TGCAGCGTTTGCATCACATATTTTAATGAGCAGTTCTTC. Protein sequence: CSVCITYFNEQFF.

The chain carries TRBV29-1 and TRBJ2-3; no clear D. Germline CDR1 is SQVTM and CDR2 is ANQGSEA. Trimming removed 5 bases at V and 2 bases at J, with 11 bases between. The CDR3 is 13 residues long. Here the CDR3 reads CSVLNGPTDTQYF. The CDR3, as DNA: TGCAGCGTTTTGAACGGGCCCACAGATACGCAGTATTTT.

This clonotype has ten or more counts. The chain is built from TRBV10-3 and TRBJ2-3, with 8 bases fitting TRBD1. CDR1 and CDR2 (germline): ENHRY, SYGVKD. CDR3 length: 15 amino acids. V lost 5 bases and J lost 1; bases outside the gene matches: 5. CDR3 DNA sequence: TGTGCCATCAGTAAGACAGGGGAGGGCACAGATACGCAGTATTTT. This translates into CAISKTGEGTDTQYF.

The chain has TRBV28 and TRBJ2-1; no clear D. CDR3 length equals 12 residues. From germline, CDR1 is MDHEN and CDR2 SYDVKM. The V end lost 6 bases, the J end lost 6 bases, and 9 bases lay between the germline ends. The chain's CDR3 is CASRVAGNEQFF. CDR3 nucleotide sequence: TGTGCCAGCAGAGTCGCCGGCAATGAGCAGTTCTTC.

The CDR3 is CSAKGLAGREQYF. The CDR3 nucleotides are TGCAGTGCTAAGGGACTAGCGGGAAGGGAGCAGTACTTC. The chain uses TRBV20-1 and TRBJ2-7; TRBD2 aligns across 13 bases. The trim removed 4 bases at V and 7 bases at J, leaving 4 bases unmatched. The CDR3 runs 13 residues. CDR1 is DFQATT and CDR2 is SNEGSKA in the germline V gene (reference sequence).

The chain has TRBV5-1 and TRBJ2-7; D tentatively fits TRBD1 or TRBD2 (5 bases each). The CDR3 runs to 15 residues. V was trimmed by 1 base and J by 3 bases, leaving 14 bases between them. The V gene's germline CDR1 is SGHRS and CDR2 YFSETQ. CDR3 coding DNA: TGCGCCAGCAGCTTGAACCCAGGGAGAAACTACGAGCAGTACTTC. Amino acids: CASSLNPGRNYEQYF.

The gene calls are TRBV14 and TRBJ2-1; 16 bases match TRBD2. Trimming took 5 bases from V and 5 from J; bases not matched to a gene: 12. CDR1 is SGHDN and CDR2 is FVKESK in the germline V gene. This CDR3 comprises 19 residues. As DNA, the CDR3 is TGTGCCAGCAGCGCGATACCGGGACTAGCGGGAGGGAGGAACAATGAGCAGTTCTTC. As protein: CASSAIPGLAGGRNNEQFF.

This clonotype was seen ten or more times. The CDR3 here is CASSIQSGRPDAQFF. CDR3 sequence (DNA): TGCGCCAGCAGCATACAGAGCGGGCGCCCCGACGCCCAGTTCTTC. The V gene is TRBV5-1, the J gene TRBJ2-1; D may be TRBD2 (6 bases). Per germline, CDR1 SGHRS and CDR2 YFSETQ. The V and J ends lost 4 bases and 13 bases respectively, with 24 bases between them. This CDR3 is built from 15 residues. The full variable domain, in which reference TRBV5-1 and TRBJ2-1 provide the parts outside the CDR3, is KAGVTQTPRYLIKTRGQQVTLSCSPISGHRSVSWYQQTPGQGLQFLFEYFSETQRNKGNFPGRFSGRQFSNSRSEMNVSTLELGDSALYLCASSIQSGRPDAQFFGPGTRLTVL.

The J gene is TRBJ2-7, the V gene TRBV30; D is perhaps TRBD1 (6 bases). Per the germline V gene, CDR1 is GTSNPN and CDR2 is SVGIG (reference sequence). V was clipped by 4 bases and J by 9 bases, with 16 bases between them. This CDR3 is built from 12 residues. DNA for the CDR3: TGTGCCTGGACTCAGGGGCCGGCCGGGCAGTACTTC. It encodes CAWTQGPAGQYF.

This clonotype appeared a few times. V and J are TRBV27 and TRBJ2-7, with D tentatively TRBD1 (5 bases). Trimming pared 4 bases from V and 4 bases from J, leaving 14 bases between. This CDR3 has 14 residues. Germline V gives CDR1 MNHEY, CDR2 SMNVEV (reference sequence). The CDR3 sequence: CASSYGQAKYEQYF. The CDR3 nucleotides are TGTGCCAGCAGTTACGGACAAGCTAAATACGAGCAGTACTTC.

This clonotype turned up a few times. The CDR3 is CSASGNLVGSTEAFF. CDR3 nucleotide sequence: TGCAGTGCTTCCGGAAACCTTGTTGGGAGCACTGAAGCTTTCTTT. The chain combines TRBV20-1 with TRBJ1-1; D is undetermined. The CDR3 consists of 15 residues. V was cut by 5 bases and J by 4 bases, with 20 bases left in between. Germline assignment: CDR1 DFQATT and CDR2 SNEGSKA (reference sequence).

This clonotype was seen repeatedly, ten times or more. V gene TRBV2 combines with J gene TRBJ2-1; 9 bases line up with TRBD1. The junction had 9 bases not matched to a gene; V was cut back by 4 bases and J by 2 bases. Per germline, CDR1 SNHLY and CDR2 FYNNEI. There are 17 residues in the CDR3. The DNA for the CDR3 is TGTGCCAGCAGTGCACTAACCGGGACAGGGACCTACAATGAGCAGTTCTTC. It yields the protein CASSALTGTGTYNEQFF.